The 21 T cell receptor beta chains listed next were all sequenced from one sample in a study of blood T cell repertoires in COVID-19. The protocol was immunoSEQ multiplex PCR, while the TCRdb copy is restricted to in-frame clones and leaves out a portion. The sample shows roughly 200,000 clones, approximately 89% of them seen only once. Sequenced: peripheral blood. These receptors all come from a woman aged 25-40 years with acute or convalescent COVID-19.

This clone was recorded once. The chain couples TRBV18 to TRBJ2-7, with TRBD2 matching over 8 bases. The length of the CDR3 is 14 residues. Germline V gene data show CDR1 as KGHSH and CDR2 as LQKENI. J gave up 4 bases and V 3 bases, and 5 bases lay outside the gene matches. Here the CDR3 DNA reads TGTGCCAGCTCACCCGGGACTAGTGATTACGAGCAGTACTTC. It specifies CASSPGTSDYEQYF.

The chain is built from TRBV5-1 and TRBJ1-1; D gene uncertain. The CDR3 contains 14 residues. Germline CDR1 is SGHRS and CDR2 is YFSETQ. The V end lost 0 bases, the J end lost 5 bases, and 11 bases lay between the germline ends. CDR3 loop: CASSLAVSRTEAFF. The DNA for the CDR3 is TGCGCCAGCAGCTTGGCCGTTAGTCGGACTGAAGCTTTCTTT.

V is TRBV10-3 and J is TRBJ1-2; 10 positions match TRBD1. Trimming took 8 bases from V and 8 from J; bases not matched to a gene: 8. The V gene's germline CDR1 is ENHRY and CDR2 SYGVKD. The CDR3 totals 13 residues. The CDR3 loop is CAIGSGQGRGYTF. The CDR3 bases are TGTGCCATCGGTTCGGGACAGGGGCGAGGCTACACCTTC.

The V call is TRBV27, the J call TRBJ2-1, with a weak D call TRBD1 (5 bases). V was shortened by 7 bases and J by 5 bases, with 12 bases between the two germline ends. This CDR3 is built from 13 residues. Per germline, CDR1 MNHEY and CDR2 SMNVEV (reference sequence). In nucleotides, the CDR3 is TGTGCCAGCACCCTTACAGGAAACAATGAGCAGTTCTTC. This encodes CASTLTGNNEQFF.

This chain links TRBV7-9 with TRBJ2-2; no reliable D call. V shed 5 bases and J shed 3 bases, with 4 bases lying between them. The CDR3 runs 12 residues. Germline V gene data show CDR1 as SEHNR and CDR2 as FQNEAQ (reference sequence). CDR3 residues: CASSPDTGELFF. The CDR3 coding sequence is TGTGCCAGCAGCCCCGACACCGGGGAGCTGTTTTTT.

The V gene is TRBV5-1, the J gene TRBJ2-3; TRBD2 is a possible D gene (6 bases). Trimming pared 4 bases from V and 2 bases from J, leaving 11 bases between. The CDR3 covers 14 residues. Germline V CDR1 and CDR2: SGHRS, YFSETQ. The CDR3 DNA is TGCGCCAGCAGCCTCGGGGGACCCACAGATACGCAGTATTTT. Its translation is CASSLGGPTDTQYF.

The chain recombines TRBV27 with TRBJ1-5, with D maybe TRBD1 (5 bases). Deletions cut 1 base from V and 4 bases from J, with 8 bases between. The length of the CDR3 is 14 residues. Germline lookup yields CDR1 MNHEY and CDR2 SMNVEV (reference sequence). CDR3 in amino acids: CASSLLGRNQPQHF. CDR3 bases: TGTGCCAGCAGTTTATTGGGGCGGAATCAGCCCCAGCATTTT.

This clone occurred a few times. Other DNA variants within this sample encode the same CDR3. The gene calls are TRBV7-9 and TRBJ1-1; perhaps TRBD1 as D (6 bases). Trimming cost V 5 bases and J 5 bases, with 12 bases left between them. CDR3 size: 13 residues. Per germline, CDR1 SEHNR and CDR2 FQNEAQ (reference sequence). The CDR3 loop reads CASSAGVGTEAFF. The CDR3 DNA sequence: TGTGCCAGCAGCGCAGGGGTGGGAACTGAAGCTTTCTTT.

V is TRBV12-3 or TRBV12-4 and J is TRBJ2-7; 9 nucleotides line up with TRBD1. The CDR3 length is 12 residues. Trimming at V came to 6 bases and at J to 6 bases, leaving 3 bases not matched to a gene. Here the CDR3 reads CASRTGGAEQYF. The CDR3 bases are TGTGCCAGCAGAACAGGGGGCGCCGAGCAGTACTTC.

The chain combines TRBV29-1 with TRBJ2-7; 8 bases line up with TRBD1. Losses at the gene ends were 7 bases for V and 2 bases for J; bases not matched to a gene: 4. CDR3 length: 12 residues. Germline loops: CDR1 SQVTM, CDR2 ANQGSEA. The CDR3: CSAGTGTYEQYF. In DNA form, the CDR3 reads TGCAGCGCCGGGACAGGAACCTACGAGCAGTACTTC.

The J gene is TRBJ1-1, the V gene TRBV7-9; D remains ambiguous. Germline loops: CDR1 SEHNR, CDR2 FQNEAQ (reference sequence). The V gene lost 7 bases and the J gene lost 9 bases, with 15 bases spanning the gap. CDR3 size: 12 residues. The CDR3 bases are TGTGCCAGCACCCACCCGGTGGTCAAAGCTTTCTTT. Protein sequence: CASTHPVVKAFF.

This sequence joins TRBV6-5 and TRBJ2-7, with 10 bases fitting TRBD1. The germline gives CDR1 MNHEY, CDR2 SVGAGI. The CDR3 sequence is 13 residues long. The ends lost 5 bases at V and 6 bases at J; junction bases unmatched: 4. DNA for the CDR3: TGTGCCAGCAGTCCGGGACAGGGGCTCGAGCAGTACTTC. As protein: CASSPGQGLEQYF.

The chain is built from TRBV27 and TRBJ2-3; weak D call: TRBD2 (6 bases). The V end was cut by 5 bases, the J end by 4 bases, with 19 bases between. Germline assignment: CDR1 MNHEY and CDR2 SMNVEV (reference sequence). The CDR3 runs to 16 residues. In DNA, the CDR3 is TGTGCCAGCAGTCCCCTTTTCGGGAGTCTTGCAGATACGCAGTATTTT. Its translation is CASSPLFGSLADTQYF.

This sequence joins TRBV6-6 and TRBJ1-2; D ambiguous. Trimming took 6 bases from V and 7 from J, leaving 6 bases between them. The CDR3 runs to 10 residues. Looked up from germline, CDR1 is MNHNY and CDR2 is SVGAGI (reference sequence). The CDR3 sequence: CASSRGGYTF. In DNA form, the CDR3 reads TGTGCCAGCAGCCGCGGTGGCTACACCTTC.

The V and J genes are TRBV28 and TRBJ2-1; D might be TRBD1 (5 bases). The V end lost 8 bases, the J end lost 0 bases, and 8 bases lay between the germline ends. The CDR3 contains 13 residues. Germline-derived CDR1 and CDR2 are MDHEN and SYDVKM. This CDR3 is CASQQDSYNEQFF. CDR3 coding DNA: TGTGCCAGCCAACAGGACTCCTACAATGAGCAGTTCTTC.

V usage is TRBV7-2 and J usage is TRBJ2-7; 11 positions match TRBD2. Germline trimming cut 3 bases from V and 7 bases from J; bases unmatched to any gene: 5. In germline, CDR1 is SGHTA, CDR2 FQGNSA. The CDR3 spans 14 residues. The CDR3 nucleotides are TGTGCCAGCAGCTTTGGGACTAGCGGCAGAGAGCAGTACTTC. Its protein product is CASSFGTSGREQYF.

This clone occurred a few times. The chain employs TRBV12-3 or TRBV12-4 and TRBJ1-5; D is ambiguous. The CDR3 has 13 amino acids. The V and J ends lost 5 bases and 7 bases respectively, with 12 bases between them. CDR3 in amino acids: CASSLRPEQPQHF. The CDR3 DNA sequence: TGTGCCAGCAGTCTCCGGCCGGAGCAGCCCCAGCATTTT.

The genes are TRBV10-2 and TRBJ2-1, with a weak D call TRBD2 (5 bases). Germline V gives CDR1 WSHSY, CDR2 SAAADI. There are 14 residues in the CDR3. The germline V and J ends were trimmed by 8 bases and 3 bases, with 14 bases remaining between them. The CDR3 is CASGSGNGYNEQFF. CDR3 DNA: TGCGCCAGCGGGTCGGGAAATGGCTACAATGAGCAGTTCTTC.

The chain joins TRBV4-2 to TRBJ2-5, with 9 nucleotides matching TRBD1. Per germline, CDR1 LGHNA and CDR2 YNFKEQ. The CDR3 runs to 16 residues. V lost 1 base to trimming and J lost 4 bases; unmatched junction nucleotides: 7. The CDR3 region is CASSQGQPGQGETQYF. The CDR3 nucleotides are TGTGCCAGCAGCCAAGGGCAACCGGGACAGGGAGAGACCCAGTACTTC.

The chain employs TRBV7-2 and TRBJ2-7; 10 nucleotides line up with TRBD2. CDR1 is SGHTA, CDR2 FQGNSA, per germline. V shed 5 bases, J shed 4 bases, and the junction held 14 bases outside the gene matches. The length of the CDR3 is 17 residues. CDR3 in amino acids: CASSTPLSGRARYEQYF. Written as DNA, the CDR3 is TGTGCCAGCAGCACCCCCTTAAGCGGGAGGGCCCGGTACGAGCAGTACTTC.

The chain employs TRBV28 and TRBJ1-4; D gene unclear. Trimming cost V 5 bases and J 8 bases, with 6 bases left between them. This CDR3 contains 11 residues. Germline assignment: CDR1 MDHEN and CDR2 SYDVKM. This CDR3 is CASSPQEKLFF. CDR3 bases: TGTGCCAGCAGTCCACAGGAAAAACTGTTTTTT.